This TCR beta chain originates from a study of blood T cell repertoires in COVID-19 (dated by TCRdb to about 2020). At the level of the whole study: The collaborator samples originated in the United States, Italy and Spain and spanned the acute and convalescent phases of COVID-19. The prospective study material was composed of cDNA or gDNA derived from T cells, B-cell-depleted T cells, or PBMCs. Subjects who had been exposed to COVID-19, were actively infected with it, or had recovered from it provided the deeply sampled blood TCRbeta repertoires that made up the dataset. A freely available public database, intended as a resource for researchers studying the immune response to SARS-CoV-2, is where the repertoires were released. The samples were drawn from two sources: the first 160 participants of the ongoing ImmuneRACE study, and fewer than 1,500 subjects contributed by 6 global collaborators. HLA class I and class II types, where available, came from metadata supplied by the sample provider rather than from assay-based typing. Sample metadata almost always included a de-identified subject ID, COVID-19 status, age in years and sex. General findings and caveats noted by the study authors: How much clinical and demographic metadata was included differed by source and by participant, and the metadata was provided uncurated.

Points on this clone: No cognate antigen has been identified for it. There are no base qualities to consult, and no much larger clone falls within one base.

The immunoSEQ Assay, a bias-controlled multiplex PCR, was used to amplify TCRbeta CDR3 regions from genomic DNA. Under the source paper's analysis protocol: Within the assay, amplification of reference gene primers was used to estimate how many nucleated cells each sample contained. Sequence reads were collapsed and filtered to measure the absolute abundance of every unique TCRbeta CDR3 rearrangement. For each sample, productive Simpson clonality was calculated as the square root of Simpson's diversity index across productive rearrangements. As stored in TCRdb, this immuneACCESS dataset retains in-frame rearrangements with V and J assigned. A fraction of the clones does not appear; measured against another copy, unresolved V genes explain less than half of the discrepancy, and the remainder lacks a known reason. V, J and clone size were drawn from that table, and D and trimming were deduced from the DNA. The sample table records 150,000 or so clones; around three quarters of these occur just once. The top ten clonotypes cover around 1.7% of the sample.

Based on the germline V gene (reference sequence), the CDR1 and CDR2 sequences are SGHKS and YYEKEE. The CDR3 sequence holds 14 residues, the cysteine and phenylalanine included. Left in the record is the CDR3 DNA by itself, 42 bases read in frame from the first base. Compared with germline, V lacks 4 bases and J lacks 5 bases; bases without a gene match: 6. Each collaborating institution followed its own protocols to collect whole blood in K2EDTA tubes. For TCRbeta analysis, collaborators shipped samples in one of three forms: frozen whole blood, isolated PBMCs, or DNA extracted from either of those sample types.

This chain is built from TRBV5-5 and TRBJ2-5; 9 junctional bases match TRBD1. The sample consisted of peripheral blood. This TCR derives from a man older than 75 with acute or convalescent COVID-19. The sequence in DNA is TGTGCCAGCAGCCTGACAGGGGGAGCGGAGACCCAGTACTTC. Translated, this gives CASSLTGGAETQYF.